This T cell receptor beta chain was identified during a study of blood T cell repertoires in COVID-19. Study-wide background: Both acute and convalescent COVID-19 samples were obtained from the United States, Italy and Spain. PBMCs, B-cell-depleted T cells, or T cells provided the cDNA or gDNA that made up the material.

Original data processing: The authors estimated nucleated cell counts from reference gene primer amplification. Repertoires were generated with immunoSEQ multiplex PCR, while TCRdb's copy carries only in-frame clones and drops some. Clone size and the V and J calls come from that table; the DNA yielded D and trimming. The sample includes about 62,000 clones, just over 85% of them seen just once. The TCR originated in a woman at least 80 years old with acute or convalescent COVID-19. The source material was peripheral blood.

The chain's CDR3 is CASSPTSGYGYTF. CDR3 DNA sequence: TGCGCCAGCAGCCCAACTAGCGGTTATGGCTACACCTTC. The V call is TRBV4-3, the J call TRBJ1-2; no clear D gene. The CDR3 totals 13 residues. CDR1 and CDR2 (germline): LGHNA, YSLEER. Trimming took 4 bases from V and 5 from J, leaving 11 bases between them.